A single sample is the source of the 19 T cell receptor beta chains below, sequenced in a study of breast tumors, draining lymph nodes, adjacent tissues. The lymph nodes were axillary draining lymph nodes from breast cancer patients. TCRdb ran MiXCR on the multiplex PCR reads and lists one entry per CDR3 protein. Of under 250,000 distinct CDR3 sequences in the sample, about 32% are singletons; the top ten hold roughly 1.5%. Sequenced input: axillary lymph node tissue. The receptors stem from a female donor with breast cancer. Some clones in this sample may be carry-over from other donors' samples.

Many counts were recorded for this clonotype. The junction and the germline gene differ at one end; a read error may be behind it. The chain uses TRBV6-1 and TRBJ2-5; maybe TRBD1 (6 bases). Germline V CDR1 and CDR2: MNHNS, SASEGT. The CDR3 contains 12 residues. The CDR3 nucleotides read TGTGCCAGCAGACAGGGTCAAGAGACCCGGTACTTC. Residues: CASRQGQETRYF.

In its sample, this clonotype was seen many times. The chain combines TRBV7-9 with TRBJ2-1, with 8 bases lining up with TRBD2. This CDR3 has 16 amino acids. Germline lookup yields CDR1 SEHNR and CDR2 FQNEAQ (reference sequence). J was trimmed by 4 bases and V by 5 bases; bases with no gene match: 10. The CDR3 nucleotides are TGTGCCAGCAGCCTCCATCTAGCGGGCCCTTACAATGAGCAGTTCTTC. Protein sequence: CASSLHLAGPYNEQFF.

At least ten counts were recorded for this clonotype. The chain recombines TRBV5-1 with TRBJ2-2; no definite D call. Germline loops: CDR1 SGHRS, CDR2 YFSETQ. With 5 bases removed from V and 0 bases from J, the gap between germline ends came to 11 bases. This CDR3 has 15 residues. The CDR3 DNA reads as TGCGCCAGCAGAGAAGGGCCCTCGAACACCGGGGAGCTGTTTTTT. Amino acid sequence: CASREGPSNTGELFF.

This clonotype was recorded only once. The conserved phenylalanine or tryptophan is not found at the CDR3 terminus, so this likely reflects a read error. The DNA is left out, because the CDR3 cannot be placed on it with certainty; the CDR3 is given as TCRdb lists it. The V call is TRBV13, the J call TRBJ2-2; the table's D call, TRBD1, has no DNA check behind it. Germline CDR1 is PRHDT and CDR2 is FYEKMQ (reference sequence). The CDR3 numbers 17 amino acids, ends counted. The CDR3 sequence is CASRIYGQVRNTGELRI.

The chain recombines TRBV29-1 with TRBJ2-7; 9 bases are shared with TRBD1. The CDR3 loop spans 14 amino acids. With V trimmed by 8 bases and J by 4 bases, 12 bases remained unmatched. Germline CDR1 SQVTM, CDR2 ANQGSEA. In nucleotides, the CDR3 is TGCAGCTTGGGTGGGACAGGGTTCACGTACGAGCAGTACTTC. It encodes CSLGGTGFTYEQYF.

The CDR3 sequence: CASGGSELFF. Here the CDR3 DNA reads TGTGCCAGCGGCGGATCGGAACTGTTTTTT. The chain has TRBV7-9 and TRBJ1-4, with D hard to call. Germline-derived CDR1 and CDR2 are SEHNR and FQNEAQ (reference sequence). This CDR3 is built from 10 residues. V dropped 8 bases and J dropped 12 bases, with 10 bases sitting between them.

This clonotype occurred many times. The genes are TRBV7-8 and TRBJ1-2, with D possibly matching TRBD1 (6 bases). Per the germline V gene, CDR1 is SGHVS and CDR2 is FQNEAQ. Trimming left V 1 base short and J 6 bases short, with 12 bases between. The CDR3 is 14 residues long. CDR3 amino acids: CASSLEYRVDGYTF. For the CDR3, the DNA is TGTGCCAGCAGCTTAGAGTACAGGGTGGATGGCTACACCTTC.

This clonotype was seen repeatedly, ten times or more. CDR3 DNA: TGTGCCAGCAGCCATCGTGTCCTAGCGCACAGTGAGCAGTTCTTC. Amino acids: CASSHRVLAHSEQFF. The chain combines TRBV11-3 with TRBJ2-1, with a possible D match to TRBD2 (6 bases). This CDR3 has 15 residues. Germline V CDR1 and CDR2: SGHNT, YENEEA. Trimming removed 5 bases at V and 9 bases at J, with 20 bases between.

The chain has TRBV18 and TRBJ1-4, with D perhaps TRBD1 (5 bases). The V end lost 4 bases, the J end lost 8 bases, and 14 bases lay between the germline ends. Germline V gives CDR1 KGHSH, CDR2 LQKENI. The CDR3 contains 14 residues. This CDR3 is CASSRGSGREKLFF. CDR3 nucleotides: TGTGCCAGCTCACGGGGGTCGGGGCGCGAAAAACTGTTTTTT.

This chain joins TRBV5-6 and TRBJ2-3; 13 positions agree with TRBD2. V was clipped by 4 bases and J by 11 bases; unmatched bases: 19. The germline gives CDR1 SGHDT, CDR2 YYEEEE. CDR3 length: 18 residues. In DNA, the CDR3 is TGTGCCAGCAGCAAACGCCCCGGGACTAGCGGGGTCTACAATGAGCAGTATTTT. The encoded protein is CASSKRPGTSGVYNEQYF.

This clonotype was counted ten times or more. J is TRBJ1-2 and V is TRBV3-1; TRBD1 matches 11 bases. The CDR3 sequence is 14 residues long. Trimming cost V 4 bases and J 6 bases; bases outside gene matches: 4. Looked up from germline, CDR1 is LGHDT and CDR2 is YNNKEL (reference sequence). CDR3 in DNA: TGTGCCAGCAGCCCGGGGACAGGGGGGCATGGCTACACCTTC. It encodes CASSPGTGGHGYTF.

Many counts were recorded for this clonotype. CDR3 DNA sequence: TGTGCCAGCAGCTTACAGGGTCCCTACGAGCAGTACTTC. Translated, it gives CASSLQGPYEQYF. This chain links TRBV7-6 with TRBJ2-7; TRBD1 is a possible D gene (5 bases). Germline V gene lookup returns CDR1 SGHVS and CDR2 FNYEAQ. The CDR3 length is 13 residues. V lost 2 bases to trimming and J lost 2 bases, with 7 bases between them.

This clonotype has at least ten counts. The chain employs TRBV20-1 and TRBJ2-7, with D possibly being TRBD2 (5 bases). This CDR3 has 14 residues. V was cut by 6 bases and J by 0 bases, with 15 bases left in between. CDR1 and CDR2 from the germline V gene are DFQATT and SNEGSKA (reference sequence). The CDR3 nucleotides read TGCAGTGCCCCCCCAAGCGGTAGCTCCTACGAGCAGTACTTC. As protein: CSAPPSGSSYEQYF.

This clonotype was observed once. This chain joins TRBV19 and TRBJ2-5; TRBD2 matches 7 bases. The length of the CDR3 is 14 residues. The V gene end was trimmed by 7 bases and the J gene end by 5 bases; junction bases not matched to a gene: 10. CDR1 is LNHDA, CDR2 SQIVND, per germline (reference sequence). The CDR3 DNA is TGTGCCAGTACCTCAAACCCCGGGGGGGAGACCCAGTACTTC. It specifies CASTSNPGGETQYF.

The sample holds many counts of this clonotype. V gene TRBV6-6 combines with J gene TRBJ1-6; TRBD1 matches at 9 bases. CDR3 size: 18 residues. Germline V lookup: CDR1 MNHNY, CDR2 SVGAGI (reference sequence). J lost 9 bases, V lost 5 bases, and 17 bases had no gene match. The CDR3 DNA reads TGTGCCAGCAGTCACCCCCCCCGGGACAGGGTTTCATTTTCACCCCTCCACTTT. This translates into CASSHPPRDRVSFSPLHF.

This clonotype was seen a handful of times. This chain joins TRBV5-1 and TRBJ2-5; D unclear. CDR1 and CDR2 (germline): SGHRS, YFSETQ. The V and J ends lost 5 bases and 5 bases respectively, with 19 bases between them. The CDR3 consists of 15 residues. The DNA of the CDR3 is TGCGCCAGCAGAATGACCGGTCCCTTTCACGAGACCCAGTACTTC. This encodes CASRMTGPFHETQYF.

This clonotype was observed many times. J is TRBJ2-7 and V is TRBV12-5; the D gene is possibly TRBD1 (6 bases). The CDR3 is 15 amino acids. Germline loops: CDR1 LGHNT, CDR2 FRNRAP. Trimming took off 2 bases at V and 4 bases at J, with 15 bases between the two ends. The CDR3 sequence is CASGLPQGGAYEQYF. The CDR3 nucleotides are TGTGCTAGTGGTTTGCCACAGGGTGGGGCATACGAGCAGTACTTC.

V and J are TRBV20-1 and TRBJ1-6; D gene uncertain. The CDR3 covers 13 residues. The V and J ends lost 4 bases and 13 bases respectively, with 17 bases between them. Germline assignment: CDR1 DFQATT and CDR2 SNEGSKA (reference sequence). CDR3 nucleotide sequence: TGCAGTGCTAAAGGCGGTTTTAGTTTCCCCCTCCACTTT. It encodes CSAKGGFSFPLHF.

The CDR3 spells CASSSSGQGEHSPLHF. CDR3 nucleotide sequence: TGCGCCAGCAGCTCCTCCGGACAGGGAGAGCATTCACCCCTCCACTTT. J is TRBJ1-6 and V is TRBV5-1; 8 nucleotides agree with TRBD1. The CDR3 loop spans 16 amino acids. J was trimmed by 8 bases and V by 3 bases; bases with no gene match: 10. Germline V CDR1 and CDR2: SGHRS, YFSETQ.